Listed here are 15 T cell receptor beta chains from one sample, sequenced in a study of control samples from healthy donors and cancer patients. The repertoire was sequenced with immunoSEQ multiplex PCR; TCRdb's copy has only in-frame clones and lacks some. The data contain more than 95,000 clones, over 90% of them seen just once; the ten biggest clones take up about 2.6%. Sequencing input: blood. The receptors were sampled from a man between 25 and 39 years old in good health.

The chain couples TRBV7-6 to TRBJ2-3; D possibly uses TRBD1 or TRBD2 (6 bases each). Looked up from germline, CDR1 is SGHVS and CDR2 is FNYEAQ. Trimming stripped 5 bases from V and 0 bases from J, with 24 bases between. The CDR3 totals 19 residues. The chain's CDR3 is CASSPRPGAVGPSTDTQYF. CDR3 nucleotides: TGTGCCAGCAGCCCTCGACCGGGGGCCGTGGGGCCTAGCACAGATACGCAGTATTTT.

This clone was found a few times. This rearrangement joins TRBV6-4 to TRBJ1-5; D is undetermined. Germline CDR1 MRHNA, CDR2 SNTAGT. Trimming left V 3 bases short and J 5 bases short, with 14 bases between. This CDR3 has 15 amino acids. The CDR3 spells CASSEDLGGDQPQHF. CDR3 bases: TGTGCCAGCAGTGAAGATTTAGGAGGAGATCAGCCCCAGCATTTT.

The CDR3 coding sequence is TGTGCCAGCAGCTGGGGTGAGATCGGGGAGCTGTTTTTT. This codes for CASSWGEIGELFF. This chain links TRBV5-8 with TRBJ2-2, with D unclear. V was shortened by 3 bases and J by 7 bases, with 10 bases between the two germline ends. In germline, CDR1 is SGHTS, CDR2 YDEGEE. The length of the CDR3 is 13 residues.

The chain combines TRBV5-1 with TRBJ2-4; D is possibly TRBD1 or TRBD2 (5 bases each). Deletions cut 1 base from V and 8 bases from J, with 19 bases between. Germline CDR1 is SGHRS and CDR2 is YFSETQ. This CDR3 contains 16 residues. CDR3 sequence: CASSLPGPTRSDIQYF. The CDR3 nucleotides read TGCGCCAGCAGCTTGCCGGGACCAACGAGATCGGACATTCAGTACTTC.

The CDR3 loop reads CASSFLDRAVRSYEQYF. DNA of the CDR3: TGTGCCAGCAGCTTCCTGGACAGGGCAGTGAGGTCCTACGAGCAGTACTTC. V is TRBV5-6 and J is TRBJ2-7; 8 positions agree with TRBD1. The CDR3 is 17 amino acids. Trimming removed 2 bases from V and 1 base from J; junction bases left unmatched: 11. Germline CDR1 reads SGHDT; CDR2 reads YYEEEE.

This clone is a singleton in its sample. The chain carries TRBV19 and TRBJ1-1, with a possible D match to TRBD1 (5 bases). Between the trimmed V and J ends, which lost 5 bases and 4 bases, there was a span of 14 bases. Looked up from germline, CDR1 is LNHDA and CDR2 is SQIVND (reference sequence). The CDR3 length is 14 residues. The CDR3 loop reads CASSHGGVSTEAFF. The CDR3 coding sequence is TGTGCCAGTAGTCACGGAGGGGTGAGCACTGAAGCTTTCTTT. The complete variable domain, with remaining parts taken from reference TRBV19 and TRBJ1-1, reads DGGITQSPKYLFRKEGQNVTLSCEQNLNHDAMYWYRQDPGQGLRLIYYSQIVNDFQKGDIAEGYSVSREKKESFPLTVTSAQKNPTAFYLCASSHGGVSTEAFFGQGTRLTVV.

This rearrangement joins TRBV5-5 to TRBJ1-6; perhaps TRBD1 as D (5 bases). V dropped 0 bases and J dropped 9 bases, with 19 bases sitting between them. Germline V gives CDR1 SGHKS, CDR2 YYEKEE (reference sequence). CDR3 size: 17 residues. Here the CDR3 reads CASSLGPRDAGGSPLHF. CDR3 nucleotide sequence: TGTGCCAGCAGCTTGGGACCCCGGGACGCTGGGGGTTCACCCCTCCACTTT.

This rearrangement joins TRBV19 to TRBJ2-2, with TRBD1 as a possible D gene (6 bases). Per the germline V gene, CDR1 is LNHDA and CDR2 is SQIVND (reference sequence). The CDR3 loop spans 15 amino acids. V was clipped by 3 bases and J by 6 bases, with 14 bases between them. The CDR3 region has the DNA TGTGCCAGTAGTATTTCAGGGGTCGGGCCCGGGGAGCTGTTTTTT. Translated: CASSISGVGPGELFF. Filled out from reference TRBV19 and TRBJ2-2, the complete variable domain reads DGGITQSPKYLFRKEGQNVTLSCEQNLNHDAMYWYRQDPGQGLRLIYYSQIVNDFQKGDIAEGYSVSREKKESFPLTVTSAQKNPTAFYLCASSISGVGPGELFFGEGSRLTVL.

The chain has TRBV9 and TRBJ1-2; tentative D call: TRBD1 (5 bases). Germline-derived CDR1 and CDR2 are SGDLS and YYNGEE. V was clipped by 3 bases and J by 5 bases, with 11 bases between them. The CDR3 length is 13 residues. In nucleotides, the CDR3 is TGTGCCAGCAGCGCCCAGGGATCTTATGGCTACACCTTC. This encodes CASSAQGSYGYTF.

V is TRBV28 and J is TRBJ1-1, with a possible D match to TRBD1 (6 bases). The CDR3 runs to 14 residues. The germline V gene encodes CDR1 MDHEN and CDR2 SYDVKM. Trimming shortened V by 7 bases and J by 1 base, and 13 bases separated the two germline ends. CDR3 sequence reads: CASTSPGENTEAFF. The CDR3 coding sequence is TGTGCCAGCACCTCCCCAGGGGAGAACACTGAAGCTTTCTTT. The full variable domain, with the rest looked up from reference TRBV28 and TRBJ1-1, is DVKVTQSSRYLVKRTGEKVFLECVQDMDHENMFWYRQDPGLGLRLIYFSYDVKMKEKGDIPEGYSVSREKKERFSLILESASTNQTSMYLCASTSPGENTEAFFGQGTRLTVV.

This chain's CDR3 is CASSPRRGAVNTEAFF. DNA of the CDR3: TGTGCCAGCAGTCCCAGGAGGGGGGCGGTGAACACTGAAGCTTTCTTT. V is TRBV27 and J is TRBJ1-1, with D maybe TRBD1 (6 bases). This CDR3 comprises 16 residues. In germline, CDR1 is MNHEY, CDR2 SMNVEV (reference sequence). Trimming pared 5 bases from V and 0 bases from J, leaving 16 bases between.

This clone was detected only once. The CDR3 region is CASSLAGGQITEAFF. The CDR3 region has the DNA TGTGCCAGCAGCTTGGCCGGGGGACAGATCACTGAAGCTTTCTTT. The chain has TRBV5-6 and TRBJ1-1, with 7 bases that match TRBD1. Germline V gene data show CDR1 as SGHDT and CDR2 as YYEEEE. The CDR3 consists of 15 residues. J gave up 4 bases and V 0 bases, and 6 bases lay outside the gene matches.

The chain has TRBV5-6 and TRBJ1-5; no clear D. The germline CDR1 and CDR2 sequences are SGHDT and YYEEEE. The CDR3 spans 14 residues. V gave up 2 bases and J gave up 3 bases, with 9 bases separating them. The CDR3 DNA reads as TGTGCCAGCAGCTTCCGGGCTCTCAATCAGCCCCAGCATTTT. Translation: CASSFRALNQPQHF.

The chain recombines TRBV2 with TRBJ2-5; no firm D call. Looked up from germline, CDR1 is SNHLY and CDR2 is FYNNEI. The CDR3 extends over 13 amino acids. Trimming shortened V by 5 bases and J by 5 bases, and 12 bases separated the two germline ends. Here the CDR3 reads CASSKPVEETQYF. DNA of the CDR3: TGTGCCAGCAGTAAGCCAGTAGAGGAGACCCAGTACTTC.

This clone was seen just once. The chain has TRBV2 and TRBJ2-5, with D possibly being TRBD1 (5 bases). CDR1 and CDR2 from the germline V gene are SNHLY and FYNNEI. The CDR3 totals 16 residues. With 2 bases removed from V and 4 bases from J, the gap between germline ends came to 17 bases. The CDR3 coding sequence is TGTGCCAGCAGTGAACAGGTCCTTGGGGCAACAGAGACCCAGTACTTC. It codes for CASSEQVLGATETQYF.